This paragraph reports one T cell receptor (beta chain). Its antigen is not known. The data stem from a study of tissue T cells after allogeneic stem cell transplantation. Study results and caveats: The study did not identify alloreactive or antigen-specific tissue TCRs, and some clones might be persisting host cells. Within patients, tissue anatomy strongly shaped TCR repertoire composition.

Per germline, CDR1 LGHNA and CDR2 YNFKEQ. V lost 1 base and J lost 3, with 12 bases in between. This CDR3 spans 16 amino acids. Assay used: immunoSEQ multiplex PCR; TCRdb lists only in-frame clones, some missing. The sample holds 20,000 to 30,000 clones, under 95% seen once. This material consisted of blood, taken before transplantation. This sequence was found in a male donor aged 60 or older who later had graft-versus-host disease after an allogeneic stem cell transplant. The chain recombines TRBV4-2 with TRBJ2-2, with D perhaps TRBD2 (6 bases). In DNA form, the CDR3 reads TGTGCCAGCAGCCAAGGCGCCGGGAGAGACACCGGGGAGCTGTTTTTT. Residues: CASSQGAGRDTGELFF.